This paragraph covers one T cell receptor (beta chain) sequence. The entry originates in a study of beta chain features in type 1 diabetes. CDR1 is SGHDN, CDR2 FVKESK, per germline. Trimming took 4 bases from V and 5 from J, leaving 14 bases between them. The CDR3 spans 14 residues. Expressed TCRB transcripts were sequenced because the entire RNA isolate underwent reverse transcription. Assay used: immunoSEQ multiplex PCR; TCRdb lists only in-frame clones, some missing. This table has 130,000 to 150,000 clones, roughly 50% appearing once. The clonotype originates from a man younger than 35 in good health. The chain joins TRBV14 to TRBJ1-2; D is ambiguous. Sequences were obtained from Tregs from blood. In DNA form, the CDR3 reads TGTGCCAGCAGCCGAACCCCGAGGGAATATGGCTACACCTTC. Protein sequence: CASSRTPREYGYTF.